The clone carrying this TCR beta chain has a handful of counts. Isolated RNA was reverse transcribed into cDNA used as the sequencing template. Libraries were prepared by immunoSEQ multiplex PCR; TCRdb keeps only in-frame clonotypes and omits some of them. The repertoire includes more than 95,000 clones, roughly 69% of them detected once, and roughly 3.1% sits in the top ten. V dropped 3 bases and J dropped 3 bases, with 11 bases sitting between them. The CDR3 totals 15 residues. Germline V gene sequence: CDR1 MGHDK, CDR2 SYGVNS. The data were obtained in a study of CD8+ T cells in alopecia areata. This sequence joins TRBV25-1 and TRBJ2-2; D perhaps matches TRBD2 (5 bases). The source is a human donor in good health. Source material: CD4+ T cells sorted from blood. CDR3 sequence: CASSDRAGYTGELFF. CDR3 in DNA: TGTGCCAGCAGTGATCGGGCGGGTTACACCGGGGAGCTGTTTTTT.